This T cell receptor (beta chain) was recorded in a study of identical twins. Findings and caveats of the study: When twins shared out-of-frame alpha sequences, those sequences had excess low generation probability. Within cord blood, abundant beta clonotypes carried fewer insertions, but memory repertoires showed no such trend. Conclusions leaned on cross-sectional statistical analysis and did not track the same donors over time.

V shed 3 bases and J shed 1 base, with 11 bases lying between them. This CDR3 region has 15 residues. Germline V gene sequence: CDR1 SGHTA, CDR2 FQGTGA. A note on this clonotype: The antigen remains undetermined.

The cDNA had a unique molecular identifier and a template-switch universal primer site. TCRdb itself ran the 5' RACE reads through MiXCR, one entry per CDR3 protein. The sample lists approximately 220,000 distinct CDR3 sequences; approximately 7.9% were seen once. The same data also went into a second study, on yellow fever vaccine responses in identical twins.

The TCR sequence derives from a woman in her late teens or twenties in good health. Sequences were obtained from CD8+ T cells sorted from blood. The V gene is TRBV7-3, the J gene TRBJ2-3, with D tentatively TRBD1 (5 bases). The CDR3 sequence: CASSLTAFGTDTQYF. The CDR3 DNA is TGTGCCAGCAGCTTGACAGCTTTTGGCACAGATACGCAGTATTTT.